This record looks at one TCR beta chain sequence and its context. Its antigen is unidentified. A multiplex PCR was run with 60 Vbeta primers and 13 Jbeta primers. Produced via immunoSEQ multiplex PCR; TCRdb's table is partial and in-frame only. This sample has about 160,000 clones, with more than 75% found just once. The CDR3 spans 14 residues. The V segment lost 4 bases and the J segment 4 bases; nucleotides outside the gene matches: 2. Per the germline V gene, CDR1 is SGHTA and CDR2 is FQGTGA. The data derive from a study of cytomegalovirus exposure and HLA in healthy donors. Notes on the study in general: Reportedly, HLA-A and HLA-B alleles of most subjects were accurately predicted from TCR beta. Common viral pathogens were later found to be apparently linked to several of the most significant clusters. TCR beta V segments were, for the most part, productive about 87% or about 30% of the time in an earlier analysis.

Sequencing input: PBMCs. The origin of this receptor is a male donor in good health and CMV-seronegative. The chain recombines TRBV7-3 with TRBJ2-7; 12 nucleotides match TRBD1. This CDR3 reads CASSSGQGAYEQYF. CDR3 nucleotides: TGTGCCAGCAGCTCGGGACAGGGGGCTTACGAGCAGTACTTC.